This T cell receptor (beta chain) originates from a study of blood T cell repertoires in COVID-19. Study overall: Sites across the United States, Italy and Spain contributed samples from acute and convalescent COVID-19.

Germline CDR1 SGHTA, CDR2 FQGTGA. This CDR3 region has 13 residues. The V and J ends lost 2 bases and 2 bases respectively, with 3 bases between them. The assay was immunoSEQ multiplex PCR, and TCRdb's table has in-frame clones only and misses some. Of approximately 50,000 clones in the sample, around 87% were seen once. The chain employs TRBV7-3 and TRBJ2-2; unclear D gene. This TCR came from a man aged 45 to 65 with active COVID-19. The specimen sequenced was peripheral blood. In DNA form, the CDR3 reads TGTGCCAGCAGCTTACTAAACACCGGGGAGCTGTTTTTT. This codes for CASSLLNTGELFF.